The 29 T cell receptor beta chains presented below share a single source sample, sequenced in a study of T-cell memory formation after mild COVID-19. Each CDR3 protein gets one entry after TCRdb re-called the 5' RACE reads with MiXCR. The data contain about 290,000 distinct CDR3 sequences, roughly 15% of them singletons. The sample was PBMCs or a T cell subset sorted from them (not recorded which). These receptors were taken from a man between 18 and 29 years old who had mild COVID-19 (a few samples of this study predate the infection). Cell type and time point are not known.

This clonotype rates as medium-sized (0.01 to 0.1%). Here the CDR3 reads CASSLYGTDTQYF. The CDR3 DNA reads as TGTGCCAGCAGCCTCTATGGCACAGATACGCAGTATTTT. The chain employs TRBV7-3 and TRBJ2-3; D is unclear. Trimming removed 5 bases from V and 1 base from J, with 7 bases in between. Germline V lookup: CDR1 SGHTA, CDR2 FQGTGA. CDR3 length: 13 amino acids.

The genes are TRBV18 and TRBJ2-5; D ambiguous. CDR1 KGHSH and CDR2 LQKENI come from the germline V gene. This CDR3 contains 17 residues. V was cut by 0 bases and J by 5 bases, with 19 bases left in between. The DNA for the CDR3 is TGTGCCAGCTCACCACCGATCAACTATGTAGTTCGGGAGACCCAGTACTTC. Protein sequence: CASSPPINYVVRETQYF.

The genes are TRBV6-2 or TRBV6-3 and TRBJ1-6, with D unclear. V was trimmed by 7 bases and J by 9 bases, leaving 19 bases between them. The CDR3 length is 15 residues. The germline V gene has CDR1 MNHEY and CDR2 SVGEGT. CDR3 bases: TGTGCCAGCATGGGAGTCACCGGACTAGGTTCACCCCTCCACTTT. Amino acid sequence: CASMGVTGLGSPLHF.

This clonotype was picked up a small number of times. The chain joins TRBV7-9 to TRBJ1-3; maybe TRBD1 (5 bases). CDR1 is SEHNR and CDR2 is FQNEAQ in the germline V gene (reference sequence). Trimming left V 8 bases short and J 8 bases short, with 16 bases between. The CDR3 runs 13 residues. The CDR3 DNA reads as TGTGCCAGCGAATTATTGAGGGGAGACACCATATATTTT. Protein product: CASELLRGDTIYF. The variable domain in full, completed from reference TRBV7-9 and TRBJ1-3, reads DTGVSQNPRHKITKRGQNVTFRCDPISEHNRLYWYRQTLGQGPEFLTYFQNEAQLEKSRLLSDRFSAERPKGSFSTLEIQRTEQGDSAMYLCASELLRGDTIYFGEGSWLTVV.

This clonotype appeared a few times. This chain joins TRBV3-1 and TRBJ1-1; TRBD1 is a possible D gene (5 bases). This CDR3 has 14 residues. V was shortened by 4 bases and J by 5 bases, with 14 bases between the two germline ends. Germline V gene data show CDR1 as LGHDT and CDR2 as YNNKEL (reference sequence). The CDR3 is CASSPAGVRTEAFF. The CDR3 coding sequence is TGTGCCAGCAGCCCGGCGGGGGTGAGGACTGAAGCTTTCTTT. The whole variable domain, filled in from reference TRBV3-1 and TRBJ1-1, reads DTAVSQTPKYLVTQMGNDKSIKCEQNLGHDTMYWYKQDSKKFLKIMFSYNNKELIINETVPNRFSPKSPDKAHLNLHINSLELGDSAVYFCASSPAGVRTEAFFGQGTRLTVV.

This clonotype was picked up a small number of times. The V call is TRBV20-1, the J call TRBJ2-5; D might be TRBD1 (6 bases). The CDR3 totals 13 residues. The germline V gene has CDR1 DFQATT and CDR2 SNEGSKA (reference sequence). The V end lost 2 bases, the J end lost 4 bases, and 11 bases lay between the germline ends. DNA of the CDR3: TGCAGTGCTAGACGAGCAGGGGCAGAGACCCAGTACTTC. This encodes CSARRAGAETQYF.

The rearrangement joins TRBV7-6 to TRBJ1-6, with 7 positions matching TRBD1. From germline, CDR1 is SGHVS and CDR2 FNYEAQ. Germline trimming cut 1 base from V and 5 bases from J; bases unmatched to any gene: 8. CDR3 length: 17 amino acids. The CDR3 reads CASSLVQMTGNNSPLHF. CDR3 coding DNA: TGTGCCAGCAGCTTAGTCCAGATGACAGGGAATAATTCACCCCTCCACTTT.

In this sample, this clonotype turned up a few times. This chain connects TRBV5-8 to TRBJ2-5; 7 bases line up with TRBD1. Germline trimming cut 3 bases from V and 2 bases from J; bases unmatched to any gene: 4. Looked up from germline, CDR1 is SGHTS and CDR2 is YDEGEE. The CDR3 runs 14 residues. As DNA, the CDR3 is TGTGCCAGCAGCTACCGGGACAGTCAAGAGACCCAGTACTTC. Translating gives CASSYRDSQETQYF.

This clonotype was picked up a small number of times. The chain uses TRBV6-1 and TRBJ1-2; D perhaps matches TRBD1 (5 bases). The length of the CDR3 is 13 residues. V was trimmed by 8 bases and J by 3 bases, leaving 13 bases between them. CDR1 and CDR2 from the germline V gene are MNHNS and SASEGT. Written as DNA, the CDR3 is TGTGCCAGCGGGGCGGTGACGGACTATGGCTACACCTTC. As protein: CASGAVTDYGYTF.

The sample holds many counts of this clonotype. The rearrangement links TRBV5-5 to TRBJ1-1; D is uncertain. Germline lookup yields CDR1 SGHKS and CDR2 YYEKEE (reference sequence). Trimming pared 0 bases from V and 5 bases from J, leaving 8 bases between. This CDR3 contains 13 residues. DNA for the CDR3: TGTGCCAGCAGCTTGGCCTTTGGTACTGAAGCTTTCTTT. This gives the protein CASSLAFGTEAFF.

This clonotype has only a few counts. The chain joins TRBV19 to TRBJ2-3, with 8 bases fitting TRBD2. This CDR3 contains 14 residues. The V gene's germline CDR1 is LNHDA and CDR2 SQIVND (reference sequence). Trimming removed 3 bases from V and 4 bases from J; junction bases left unmatched: 3. The chain's CDR3 is CASSMRRGADTQYF. For the CDR3, the DNA is TGTGCCAGTAGTATGAGGCGGGGGGCAGATACGCAGTATTTT.

This clonotype was observed a few times. The chain links TRBV4-3 to TRBJ2-5; no definite D call. The length of the CDR3 is 13 residues. V gave up 2 bases and J gave up 5 bases, with 9 bases separating them. CDR1 is LGHNA and CDR2 is YSLEER in the germline V gene. The CDR3: CASSQRVGETQYF. The CDR3 DNA reads as TGCGCCAGCAGCCAAAGGGTGGGCGAGACCCAGTACTTC.

This clonotype was seen more than once but under ten times. V and J are TRBV5-1 and TRBJ2-1; TRBD1 is a possible D gene (5 bases). The CDR3 has 22 residues. The germline gives CDR1 SGHRS, CDR2 YFSETQ. The V and J ends lost 5 bases and 2 bases respectively, with 35 bases between them. The DNA for the CDR3 is TGCGCCAGCAGTTGGGGCGGTCCTTCCCCACTCCTGTCGGGCTGGGCCTACAATGAGCAGTTCTTC. Translating it yields CASSWGGPSPLLSGWAYNEQFF.

This chain uses TRBV25-1 with TRBJ2-7; D may be TRBD2 (5 bases). The CDR3 is made up of 14 amino acids. V lost 0 bases and J lost 3, with 9 bases in between. Germline V CDR1 and CDR2: MGHDK, SYGVNS. In nucleotides, the CDR3 is TGTGCCAGCAGTGAATATACCGGGAACTACGAGCAGTACTTC. Amino acid sequence: CASSEYTGNYEQYF.

J is TRBJ1-5 and V is TRBV6-5; D perhaps matches TRBD1 (6 bases). The germline V gene has CDR1 MNHEY and CDR2 SVGAGI. V dropped 0 bases and J dropped 6 bases, with 12 bases sitting between them. The CDR3 covers 15 residues. CDR3 amino acids: CASSYSPGVGQPQHF. CDR3 sequence (DNA): TGTGCCAGCAGTTACTCCCCAGGGGTTGGTCAGCCCCAGCATTTT.

V is TRBV20-1 and J is TRBJ1-5, with D perhaps matching TRBD1 (5 bases). CDR1 is DFQATT, CDR2 SNEGSKA, per germline (reference sequence). The CDR3 sequence is 14 residues long. V lost 3 bases to trimming and J lost 1 base, with 10 bases between them. The CDR3 DNA reads TGCAGTGCTAGCTGGGGGGGGAGCAATCAGCCCCAGCATTTT. Protein sequence: CSASWGGSNQPQHF.

The CDR3 DNA sequence: TGTGCCAGCATTACCGGACAGGAGGGCCGGGAGCTGTTTTTT. This sequence encodes CASITGQEGRELFF. V and J are TRBV12-3 or TRBV12-4 and TRBJ2-2; perhaps TRBD1 as D (7 bases). CDR3 length: 14 residues. V was cut by 7 bases and J by 9 bases, with 18 bases left in between.

The CDR3 DNA is TGTGCCATCAGTGACTCAAGCTCCAACACCGGGGAGCTGTTTTTT. The encoded protein is CAISDSSSNTGELFF. The genes are TRBV10-3 and TRBJ2-2; D unclear. V was shortened by 3 bases and J by 2 bases, with 10 bases between the two germline ends. Germline assignment: CDR1 ENHRY and CDR2 SYGVKD. The CDR3 loop spans 15 amino acids.

The rearrangement uses TRBV10-3 and TRBJ1-4; no definite D call. The CDR3 extends over 12 amino acids. V shed 0 bases and J shed 7 bases, with 3 bases lying between them. Looked up from germline, CDR1 is ENHRY and CDR2 is SYGVKD. The CDR3 region has the DNA TGTGCCATCAGTGAGTCTACTGAAAAACTGTTTTTT. Translation gives CAISESTEKLFF.

This clonotype was counted between two and nine times. The genes are TRBV20-1 and TRBJ1-2; D is perhaps TRBD1 (5 bases). Germline values: CDR1 DFQATT, CDR2 SNEGSKA (reference sequence). Trimming stripped 6 bases from V and 4 bases from J, with 15 bases between. This CDR3 is 13 amino acids long. The CDR3 reads CSAFFARGYGYTF. CDR3 coding DNA: TGCAGTGCGTTCTTCGCAAGGGGCTATGGCTACACCTTC.

This clonotype was counted a few times. The chain joins TRBV7-2 to TRBJ2-7; D is uncertain. Deletions cut 5 bases from V and 7 bases from J, with 9 bases between. CDR3 length: 11 residues. Germline CDR1 reads SGHTA; CDR2 reads FQGNSA. The CDR3 bases are TGTGCCAGCAGCCCATCAGTGGAGCAGTACTTC. The encoded protein is CASSPSVEQYF. The whole variable domain, remainder taken from reference TRBV7-2 and TRBJ2-7, is GAGVSQSPSNKVTEKGKDVELRCDPISGHTALYWYRQSLGQGLEFLIYFQGNSAPDKSGLPSDRFSAERTGGSVSTLTIQRTQQEDSAVYLCASSPSVEQYFGPGTRLTVT.

The V and J genes are TRBV29-1 and TRBJ2-5, with 8 nucleotides matching TRBD1. There are 13 residues in the CDR3. J gave up 5 bases and V 3 bases, and 5 bases lay outside the gene matches. Germline CDR1 SQVTM, CDR2 ANQGSEA. The CDR3 is CSVDPTGAETQYF. CDR3 nucleotide sequence: TGCAGCGTTGACCCGACAGGGGCGGAGACCCAGTACTTC.

This clonotype has just a few counts. The V and J genes are TRBV9 and TRBJ1-3; D remains ambiguous. CDR1 is SGDLS, CDR2 YYNGEE, per germline. Deletions cut 0 bases from V and 0 bases from J, with 7 bases between. This CDR3 spans 15 amino acids. CDR3 in DNA: TGTGCCAGCAGCGTAGGAGGAAACTCTGGAAACACCATATATTTT. Protein: CASSVGGNSGNTIYF. The full variable domain, its missing parts supplied by reference TRBV9 and TRBJ1-3, is DSGVTQTPKHLITATGQRVTLRCSPRSGDLSVYWYQQSLDQGLQFLIQYYNGEERAKGNILERFSAQQFPDLHSELNLSSLELGDSALYFCASSVGGNSGNTIYFGEGSWLTVV.

This clonotype was recorded a few times. This chain uses TRBV7-8 with TRBJ1-1, with 7 bases identical to TRBD1. The CDR3 consists of 14 residues. The germline V gene has CDR1 SGHVS and CDR2 FQNEAQ. With 1 base clipped from V and 3 bases from J, the junction kept 2 bases outside the gene matches. CDR3 loop: CASSLVTGDTEAFF. CDR3 sequence (DNA): TGTGCCAGCAGCTTAGTTACAGGGGACACTGAAGCTTTCTTT.

This clonotype showed up just a few times. This chain joins TRBV29-1 and TRBJ2-5, with D possibly matching TRBD2 (7 bases). CDR3 length equals 13 residues. Germline CDR1 and CDR2: SQVTM and ANQGSEA. Trimming took 7 bases from V and 2 from J, leaving 14 bases between them. The CDR3 region is CSARGAQQETQYF. DNA of the CDR3: TGCAGCGCCCGGGGGGCTCAACAAGAGACCCAGTACTTC.

This clonotype showed up many times. The V call is TRBV6-5, the J call TRBJ1-2; 11 nucleotides line up with TRBD1. Germline V CDR1 and CDR2: MNHEY, SVGAGI. Germline trimming cut 4 bases from V and 7 bases from J; bases unmatched to any gene: 11. The CDR3 runs 16 residues. The CDR3 loop reads CASSSRGTGGWTGYTF. CDR3 DNA sequence: TGTGCCAGCAGTTCACGTGGGACAGGGGGGTGGACTGGCTACACCTTC.

In this sample, this clonotype turned up many times. This chain uses TRBV7-3 with TRBJ1-6, with D maybe TRBD1 (6 bases). V lost 0 bases and J lost 13, with 13 bases in between. The CDR3 spans 14 residues. Germline V gives CDR1 SGHTA, CDR2 FQGTGA. Here the CDR3 DNA reads TGTGCCAGCAGCTTAACGTTCCAGGGGACGCCCCTCCACTTT. It yields the protein CASSLTFQGTPLHF.

There are many counts of this clonotype. J is TRBJ2-7 and V is TRBV28, with TRBD2 as a possible D gene (5 bases). The germline gives CDR1 MDHEN, CDR2 SYDVKM. The CDR3 totals 13 residues. V was shortened by 1 base and J by 8 bases, with 12 bases between the two germline ends. This chain's CDR3 is CASSLSDYPQQYV. The CDR3 DNA reads TGTGCCAGCAGTTTATCCGACTACCCACAGCAGTACGTC.

The rearrangement joins TRBV6-2 or TRBV6-3 to TRBJ1-5; no clear D gene. V dropped 5 bases and J dropped 7 bases, with 9 bases sitting between them. The CDR3 is made up of 12 amino acids. Germline-derived CDR1 and CDR2 are MNHEY and SVGEGT. The CDR3 reads CASSQPPQPQHF. CDR3 DNA sequence: TGTGCCAGCAGTCAACCCCCGCAGCCCCAGCATTTT.